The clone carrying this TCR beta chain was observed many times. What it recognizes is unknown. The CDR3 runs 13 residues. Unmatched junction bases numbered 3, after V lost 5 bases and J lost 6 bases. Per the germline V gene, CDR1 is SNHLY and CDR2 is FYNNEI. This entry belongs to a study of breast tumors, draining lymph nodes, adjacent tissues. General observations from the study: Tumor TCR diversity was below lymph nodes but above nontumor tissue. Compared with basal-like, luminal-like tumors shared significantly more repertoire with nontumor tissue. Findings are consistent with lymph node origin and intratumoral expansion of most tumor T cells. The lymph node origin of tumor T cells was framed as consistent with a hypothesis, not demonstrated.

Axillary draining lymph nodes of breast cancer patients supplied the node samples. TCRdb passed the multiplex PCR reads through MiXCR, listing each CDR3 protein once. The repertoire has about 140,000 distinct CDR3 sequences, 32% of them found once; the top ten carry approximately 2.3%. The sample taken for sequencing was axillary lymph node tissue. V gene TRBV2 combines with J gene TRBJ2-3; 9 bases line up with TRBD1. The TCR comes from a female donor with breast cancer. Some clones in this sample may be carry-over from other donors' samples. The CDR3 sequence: CASSRDRVDTQYF. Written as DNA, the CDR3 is TGTGCCAGCAGTAGGGACAGGGTTGATACGCAGTATTTT.